These T cell receptor beta chains were read from a single sample in a study of technical replicates of blood from four donors. Libraries were prepared by immunoSEQ multiplex PCR; TCRdb keeps only in-frame clonotypes and omits some of them. The table lists more than 75,000 clones, over 90% of them singletons, with 0.37% in the top ten. The sample comprised T cells isolated from PBMCs. The receptors were gathered from a human donor in good health. CDR3s include the opening cysteine and the closing phenylalanine or tryptophan. The D gene is left open where the match is weak. Only part of the rows carry a size: once, few, many, or a class if the clone is expanded.

>TRBJ2-2|TRBD1|TRBV7-3|.
CASSTPTGQGNTGELFF
TGTGCCAGCAGCACCCCCACGGGACAGGGAAACACCGGGGAGCTGTTTTTT
>TRBJ2-1|.|TRBV4-2|.
CASSLSVRGVYNEQFF
TGTGCCAGCAGCCTGAGTGTCAGGGGGGTCTACAATGAGCAGTTCTTC
>TRBJ2-2|TRBD1|TRBV5-1|.
CASSLSGGTGELFF
TGCGCCAGCAGCTTATCAGGGGGCACCGGGGAGCTGTTTTTT
>TRBJ1-1|TRBD1|TRBV19|.
CASSIGGQGSAEAFF
TGTGCCAGTAGTATAGGGGGACAGGGTAGTGCTGAAGCTTTCTTT
>TRBJ2-7|.|TRBV29-1|few
CSVEIGGGHPYEQYF
TGCAGCGTTGAAATTGGTGGGGGACACCCCTACGAGCAGTACTTC
>TRBJ2-2|TRBD2|TRBV7-8|.
CASSLRVLVAGGLGELFF
TGTGCCAGCAGCTTAAGGGTGCTGGTGGCGGGAGGTCTCGGGGAGCTGTTTTTT
>TRBJ2-7|.|TRBV6-5|few
CASSYERNSYEQYF
TGTGCCAGCAGTTATGAGCGGAACTCCTACGAGCAGTACTTC
>TRBJ1-1|.|TRBV6-6|.
CASSQGGTEAFF
TGTGCCAGCAGTCAAGGGGGCACTGAAGCTTTCTTT
>TRBJ1-2|.|TRBV6-1|once
CASYTQGYGYTF
TGTGCCAGCTACACACAGGGTTATGGCTACACCTTC
>TRBJ2-2|.|TRBV29-1|once
CSVDVGGGELFF
TGCAGCGTTGACGTCGGAGGCGGGGAGCTGTTTTTT
>TRBJ1-1|.|TRBV9|.
CASSAPSKERVNTEAFF
TGTGCCAGCAGCGCCCCATCGAAGGAGAGGGTGAACACTGAAGCTTTCTTT
>TRBJ2-7|.|TRBV18|.
CASSPMAGSGDSDEQYF
TGTGCCAGCTCACCTATGGCAGGCTCAGGGGATAGTGACGAGCAGTACTTC
>TRBJ1-5|.|TRBV7-8|.
CASSDRGVSNQPQHF
TGTGCCAGCAGCGACCGGGGTGTAAGCAATCAGCCCCAGCATTTT
>TRBJ1-2|TRBD1|TRBV28|.
CASSLIRSGGLHGYTF
TGTGCCAGCAGTTTAATCAGGTCAGGGGGACTCCATGGCTACACCTTC
>TRBJ2-1|TRBD2|TRBV7-7|.
CASSLSAVGGHWEQFF
TGTGCTAGCAGCTTATCGGCCGTGGGAGGGCATTGGGAGCAGTTCTTC
>TRBJ2-7|.|TRBV15|.
CATSRNTYEQYF
TGTGCCACCAGCAGGAACACCTACGAGCAGTACTTC
>TRBJ2-7|TRBD1|TRBV28|.
CASSLSGGVQGNYEQYF
TGTGCCAGCAGTTTATCAGGGGGAGTCCAGGGCAACTACGAGCAGTACTTC
>TRBJ2-2|.|TRBV9|.
CASSVSDRNTGELFF
TGTGCCAGCAGCGTTTCCGACAGGAACACCGGGGAGCTGTTTTTT
>TRBJ2-3|TRBD2|TRBV10-1|.
CASSDAGGEDTQYF
TGCGCCAGCAGTGATGCGGGAGGCGAGGATACGCAGTATTTT
>TRBJ1-4|.|TRBV9|.
CASSVQPYGTNEKLFF
TGTGCCAGCAGCGTACAACCCTACGGTACTAATGAAAAACTGTTTTTT
>TRBJ2-1|TRBD2|TRBV4-1|.
CASSHRAGGSYNEQFF
TGCGCCAGCAGCCATCGAGCGGGAGGGTCCTACAATGAGCAGTTCTTC
>TRBJ1-5|.|TRBV9|.
CASSVGGLSQPQHF
TGTGCCAGCAGCGTAGGTGGCCTCAGTCAGCCCCAGCATTTT
>TRBJ1-3|TRBD1|TRBV9|.
CASSVTGAGNTIYF
TGTGCCAGCAGCGTGACAGGGGCTGGAAACACCATATATTTT
>TRBJ2-3|TRBD2|TRBV7-2|.
CASSFRGVTDTQYF
TGTGCCAGCAGCTTCCGGGGGGTCACAGATACGCAGTATTTT
>TRBJ2-2|TRBD1|TRBV7-3|.
CASSLDWTGNTGELFF
TGTGCCAGCAGCTTAGACTGGACAGGGAACACCGGGGAGCTGTTTTTT
>TRBJ2-7|.|TRBV5-4|.
CASSSAKSPYEQYF
TGTGCCAGCAGCTCTGCAAAGAGTCCCTACGAGCAGTACTTC
>TRBJ2-1|.|TRBV5-1|.
CASSLEGGGLYNEQFF
TGCGCCAGCAGCTTGGAGGGGGGAGGGCTGTACAATGAGCAGTTCTTC
>TRBJ2-7|TRBD1|TRBV28|.
CASMRQGGYEQYF
TGTGCCAGCATGCGACAGGGCGGTTACGAGCAGTACTTC
>TRBJ1-4|.|TRBV18|.
CASSPFQAGEKLFF
TGTGCCAGCTCACCATTTCAGGCTGGTGAAAAACTGTTTTTT
>TRBJ2-2|TRBD2|TRBV13|.
CASSPLAGGVTGELFF
TGTGCCAGCAGCCCCCTAGCGGGAGGCGTCACCGGGGAGCTGTTTTTT
>TRBJ1-4|.|TRBV7-9|.
CASSLEPGEKLFF
TGTGCCAGCAGCTTAGAACCCGGTGAAAAACTGTTTTTT
>TRBJ2-5|.|TRBV18|.
CASSLSYQETQYF
TGTGCCAGCTCACTTTCGTACCAAGAGACCCAGTACTTC
>TRBJ2-7|TRBD2|TRBV27|.
CASSFGGKGEQYF
TGTGCCAGCAGTTTCGGGGGGAAGGGCGAGCAGTACTTC
>TRBJ2-5|.|TRBV7-9|.
CASSLSPRMETQYF
TGTGCCAGCAGCTTATCTCCGAGGATGGAGACCCAGTACTTC
>TRBJ2-3|.|TRBV5-1|.
CASSLGRGISTDTQYF
TGCGCCAGCAGCTTGGGTCGCGGGATCAGTACAGATACGCAGTATTTT
>TRBJ1-4|TRBD1|TRBV18|.
CASSPTRGTESNEKLFF
TGTGCCAGCTCACCAACGAGGGGGACAGAGTCTAATGAAAAACTGTTTTTT
>TRBJ1-2|.|TRBV19|.
CASRTAYGYTF
TGTGCCAGCCGAACAGCTTATGGCTACACCTTC
>TRBJ1-2|.|TRBV18|.
CASSPNAGENYGYTF
TGTGCCAGCTCACCAAATGCGGGAGAAAACTATGGCTACACCTTC
>TRBJ2-3|TRBD1|TRBV6-5|once
CASSSGQGWTDTQYF
TGTGCCAGCAGTTCCGGACAGGGGTGGACAGATACGCAGTATTTT
>TRBJ1-2|.|TRBV28|.
CASRSDSGRGYTF
TGTGCCAGCAGGTCGGACAGCGGAAGGGGCTACACCTTC
>TRBJ2-2|TRBD1|TRBV5-8|once
CASTGQGFTGELFF
TGTGCCAGCACCGGACAGGGGTTTACCGGGGAGCTGTTTTTT
>TRBJ1-5|TRBD1|TRBV6-1|.
CASSEHGQGHQPQHF
TGTGCCAGCAGTGAACATGGACAGGGGCACCAGCCCCAGCATTTT
>TRBJ2-6|.|TRBV7-2|.
CASRLGVLGANVLTF
TGTGCCAGCAGACTAGGTGTTCTAGGGGCCAACGTCCTGACTTTC
>TRBJ2-3|TRBD2|TRBV7-2|.
CASSLRGGSISTDTQYF
TGTGCCAGCAGCTTACGGGGGGGCTCCATTAGCACAGATACGCAGTATTTT
>TRBJ2-7|TRBD2|TRBV7-6|.
CASSSKTSGIHYEQYF
TGTGCCAGCAGCTCCAAGACTAGCGGGATCCACTACGAGCAGTACTTC
>TRBJ2-7|TRBD2|TRBV27|.
CASSFYGTSGSYEQYF
TGTGCCAGCAGTTTTTATGGGACTAGCGGCTCCTACGAGCAGTACTTC
>TRBJ2-6|.|TRBV21-1|once
CASSSRRPGTGANVLTF
TGTGCCAGCAGCTCTAGGAGGCCAGGAACTGGGGCCAACGTCCTGACTTTC
>TRBJ1-6|.|TRBV6-1|.
CASSEVQGSANSPLHF
TGTGCCAGCAGTGAGGTACAGGGTTCGGCGAATTCACCCCTCCACTTT
>TRBJ2-3|.|TRBV6-5|.
CASSRNYEGDTQYF
TGTGCCAGCAGTCGTAACTATGAGGGAGATACGCAGTATTTT
>TRBJ2-2|.|TRBV28|.
CASSTHRTGELFF
TGTGCCAGCAGTACCCACCGGACCGGGGAGCTGTTTTTT
>TRBJ1-2|.|TRBV5-1|.
CASSSGQSYGYTF
TGCGCCAGCAGCTCTGGACAGTCCTATGGCTACACCTTC